This passage covers 15 T cell receptor beta chains from one sample sequenced in a study of monozygotic twins with inflammatory bowel disease. Using the 5' RACE reads, TCRdb records one entry per CDR3 protein without DNA. The sample table sets out some 440,000 distinct CDR3 sequences. Source material: blood. The receptors come from a human donor with ulcerative colitis or Crohn's disease, or a healthy co-twin of an affected twin (not recorded which).

V usage is TRBV28 and J usage is TRBJ2-1; with no DNA, the TCRdb D assignment of TRBD2 cannot be verified. The CDR3 is made up of 16 amino acids. From germline, CDR1 is MDHEN and CDR2 SYDVKM. The CDR3 here is CASSFQSGRAGDEQFF.

This chain joins TRBV10-3 and TRBJ2-5; TCRdb gives TRBD1 as the D gene, but with no DNA this cannot be confirmed. The CDR3 length is 14 residues. Germline lookup yields CDR1 ENHRY and CDR2 SYGVKD. CDR3 protein: CAIRETGDYGTQYF.

This chain uses TRBV4-1 with TRBJ2-2; TCRdb proposes TRBD2, but this gene call is untestable without DNA. This CDR3 has 14 residues. The germline CDR1 and CDR2 sequences are MGHRA and YSYEKL. The CDR3 loop is CASSMGASGGELFF.

The V gene is TRBV5-1, the J gene TRBJ1-4; lacking DNA, the TRBD1 call made by TCRdb goes unchecked. Germline CDR1 SGHRS, CDR2 YFSETQ. The CDR3 extends over 13 amino acids. CDR3 residues: CASRDDRDEKLFF.

The V gene is TRBV19, the J gene TRBJ1-2; TCRdb picks TRBD1, but there is no DNA to check that call. Germline V CDR1 and CDR2: LNHDA, SQIVND (reference sequence). This CDR3 has 17 residues. The CDR3 region is CASRAGTGNPANYGYTF.

The chain has TRBV28 and TRBJ2-2; TCRdb calls TRBD2, which cannot be checked without DNA. The CDR3 has 14 amino acids. The germline V gene has CDR1 MDHEN and CDR2 SYDVKM. The CDR3 reads CASRVGLAPRGLFF.

The chain couples TRBV10-3 to TRBJ2-3; TCRdb's assignment of TRBD2 cannot be checked, as there is no DNA. There are 14 residues in the CDR3. The germline V gene has CDR1 ENHRY and CDR2 SYGVKD. CDR3 residues: CTTRAGGSTDTQYF.

This rearrangement joins TRBV10-3 to TRBJ1-1; checking the TCRdb D call of TRBD1 is not possible without DNA. CDR3 length: 15 amino acids. Germline V gene data show CDR1 as ENHRY and CDR2 as SYGVKD. The CDR3 loop is CAIKWGAGIDTEAFF.

The CDR3: CASSQDYGGGQPETQYF. This chain joins TRBV4-3 and TRBJ2-5; TCRdb designates TRBD2, a call that cannot be tested without DNA. CDR3 length equals 17 residues. Germline lookup yields CDR1 LGHNA and CDR2 YSLEER.

V usage is TRBV12-3 or TRBV12-4 and J usage is TRBJ1-2; the TRBD1 assignment by TCRdb is unverifiable without DNA. CDR3 length: 13 residues. This CDR3 is CASSARGNYGYTF.

The V gene is TRBV14, the J gene TRBJ2-7. CDR1 SGHDN and CDR2 FVKESK come from the germline V gene. The CDR3 runs 13 residues. CDR3 sequence: CASSHYNSYEQYF.

The rearrangement joins TRBV7-3 to TRBJ2-1; TCRdb's D gene call, TRBD2, goes unchecked for lack of DNA. The CDR3 is made up of 15 amino acids. CDR1 is SGHTA and CDR2 is FQGTGA in the germline V gene. The CDR3 is CASSPPGGLGNEQFF.

The V call is TRBV20-1, the J call TRBJ2-5; no DNA is available, so the TRBD2 call from TCRdb remains unchecked. The CDR3 extends over 15 amino acids. CDR1 is DFQATT and CDR2 is SNEGSKA in the germline V gene (reference sequence). The CDR3 spells CSAPWAGGPKETQYF.

The chain couples TRBV6-2 or TRBV6-3 to TRBJ2-1; the TCRdb call, TRBD2, lacks DNA for checking. CDR3 length equals 15 residues. CDR1 MNHEY and CDR2 SVGEGT come from the germline V gene. This CDR3 reads CASSYFGTSLDEQFF.

The V and J genes are TRBV29-1 and TRBJ1-1. There are 12 residues in the CDR3. Germline CDR1 and CDR2: SQVTM and ANQGSEA. CDR3 amino acids: CSTFHLGTEAFF.